This T cell receptor beta chain stems from a study of shared clonotypes between healthy human individuals. Study results and caveats: Compared with clonotypes that all four donors shared, non-shared clonotypes had lower generation probabilities.

Details on this clone: Its antigen is unidentified.

CD45RO-negative CD8 cells positively selected for CCR7 made up the naive population, which excluded terminally differentiated effector memory CD45RA+ cells. From germline, CDR1 is MNHEY and CDR2 SVGAGI. The V end lost 3 bases, the J end lost 0 bases, and 9 bases lay between the germline ends. The CDR3 is 16 residues long. Clones were read by immunoSEQ multiplex PCR, and TCRdb kept only the in-frame ones, dropping some. The sample consists of 550,000 to 750,000 clones, roughly 95% of them appearing once. The sequenced sample consisted of naive CD8+ T cells sorted from blood. The gene calls are TRBV6-5 and TRBJ2-6; D gene unclear. The sequence was obtained from a woman aged 25 to 39 in good health. The CDR3 DNA follows: TGTGCCAGCAGTTATTTAATGAGCTCTGGGGCCAACGTCCTGACTTTC. This gives the protein CASSYLMSSGANVLTF.